These T cell receptor beta chains were read from a single sample in a study of chemoradiotherapy in HPV16-positive cancers. Assay used: immunoSEQ multiplex PCR; TCRdb lists only in-frame clones, some missing. This table holds about 7,300 clones, 87% found once. The starting material was blood, obtained from a patient who underwent chemoradiotherapy. These receptors came from a human donor with HPV-associated anogenital cancer. Both conserved end residues are part of each CDR3. The D gene is left open where the match is weak. The size of a clone is reported for some rows only, either as once, few or many, or as a class for expanded clones.

clone size,D gene,J gene,V gene,CDR3 protein,CDR3 DNA
.,TRBD1,TRBJ1-5,TRBV15,CATSSGQAHQPQHF,TGTGCCACCAGCTCCGGACAGGCTCATCAGCCCCAGCATTTT
.,.,TRBJ1-5,TRBV5-8,CASSLMDSVNQPQHF,TGTGCCAGCAGCTTAATGGACAGTGTCAATCAGCCCCAGCATTTT
once,.,TRBJ1-2,TRBV4-1,CASSQDSGTANYGYTF,TGCGCCAGCAGCCAAGATTCCGGGACGGCTAACTATGGCTACACCTTC
.,TRBD1,TRBJ1-4,TRBV2,CASSLDRGYEKLFF,TGTGCCAGCAGTTTAGACAGGGGGTATGAAAAACTGTTTTTT
few,TRBD2,TRBJ2-5,TRBV5-1,CASSSGLAARTQYF,TGCGCCAGCAGCTCGGGACTAGCGGCTCGGACCCAGTACTTC
.,.,TRBJ1-5,TRBV4-3,CASSQDGGGNQPQHF,TGCGCCAGCAGCCAAGATGGCGGGGGGAATCAGCCCCAGCATTTT
.,TRBD2,TRBJ2-1,TRBV9,CASSDRSGGVEQFF,TGTGCCAGCAGCGACCGAAGCGGGGGGGTGGAGCAGTTCTTC
.,TRBD1,TRBJ1-2,TRBV5-1,CASSLITGQGAGYTF,TGCGCCAGCAGCTTGATAACCGGACAGGGGGCCGGCTACACCTTC
.,TRBD1,TRBJ2-2,TRBV9,CASSGFNTGGARDTGELFF,TGTGCCAGCAGCGGATTCAACACAGGGGGCGCAAGGGATACCGGGGAGCTGTTTTTT
.,TRBD1,TRBJ2-7,TRBV5-1,CASSFGGTGGAYEQYF,TGCGCCAGCAGCTTTGGTGGGACAGGGGGGGCCTACGAGCAGTACTTC
.,TRBD1,TRBJ2-3,TRBV10-1,CASSRDQQGMGTDTQYF,TGCGCCAGCAGTCGAGACCAACAGGGGATGGGCACAGATACGCAGTATTTT
.,.,TRBJ1-1,TRBV27,CASSLDILTEAFF,TGTGCCAGCAGTTTAGACATTCTCACTGAAGCTTTCTTT
.,TRBD2,TRBJ2-3,TRBV2,CASSPAGLAGGAVTDTQYF,TGTGCCAGCAGTCCGGCGGGACTAGCGGGGGGGGCCGTCACAGATACGCAGTATTTT
.,.,TRBJ1-3,TRBV5-1,CASSPMSASLSGNTIYF,TGCGCCAGCAGCCCCATGTCAGCCTCCCTCTCTGGAAACACCATATATTTT
.,.,TRBJ2-7,TRBV10-3,CAISDSFVYEQYF,TGTGCCATCAGTGATTCATTCGTCTACGAGCAGTACTTC
.,.,TRBJ1-3,TRBV10-1,CASQVEGRSGNTIYF,TGCGCCAGCCAGGTCGAGGGTAGGTCTGGAAACACCATATATTTT